The present entry profiles one T cell receptor beta chain with its context. The method was immunoSEQ multiplex PCR; TCRdb's version includes in-frame clones alone and lacks a portion of them. The sample lists just under 65,000 clones, approximately 82% occurring once. These data originate in a study of blood T cell repertoires in COVID-19. The CDR3 has 13 amino acids. The germline gives CDR1 SGHDN, CDR2 FVKESK. The ends were cut back, 1 base at V and 6 bases at J, with 10 bases in the middle. J is TRBJ2-7 and V is TRBV14; D may be TRBD1 (6 bases). Input material: peripheral blood. This receptor was taken from a human donor in a cohort sampled during active COVID-19. The CDR3 DNA reads as TGTGCCAGCAGCCAAGTATCAGGGGCCGAGCAGTACTTC. The encoded protein is CASSQVSGAEQYF.